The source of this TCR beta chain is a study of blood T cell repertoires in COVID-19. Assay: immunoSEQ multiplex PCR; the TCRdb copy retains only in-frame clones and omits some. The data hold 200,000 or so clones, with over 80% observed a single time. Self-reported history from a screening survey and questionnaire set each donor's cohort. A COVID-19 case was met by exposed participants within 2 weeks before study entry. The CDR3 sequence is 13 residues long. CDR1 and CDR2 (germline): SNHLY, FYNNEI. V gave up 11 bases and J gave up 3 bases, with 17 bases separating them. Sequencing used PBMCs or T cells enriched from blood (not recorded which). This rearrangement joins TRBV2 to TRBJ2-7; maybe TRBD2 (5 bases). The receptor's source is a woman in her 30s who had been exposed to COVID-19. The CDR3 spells CASQLDLLYEQYF. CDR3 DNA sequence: TGTGCCTCCCAGTTGGACTTACTCTACGAGCAGTACTTC.